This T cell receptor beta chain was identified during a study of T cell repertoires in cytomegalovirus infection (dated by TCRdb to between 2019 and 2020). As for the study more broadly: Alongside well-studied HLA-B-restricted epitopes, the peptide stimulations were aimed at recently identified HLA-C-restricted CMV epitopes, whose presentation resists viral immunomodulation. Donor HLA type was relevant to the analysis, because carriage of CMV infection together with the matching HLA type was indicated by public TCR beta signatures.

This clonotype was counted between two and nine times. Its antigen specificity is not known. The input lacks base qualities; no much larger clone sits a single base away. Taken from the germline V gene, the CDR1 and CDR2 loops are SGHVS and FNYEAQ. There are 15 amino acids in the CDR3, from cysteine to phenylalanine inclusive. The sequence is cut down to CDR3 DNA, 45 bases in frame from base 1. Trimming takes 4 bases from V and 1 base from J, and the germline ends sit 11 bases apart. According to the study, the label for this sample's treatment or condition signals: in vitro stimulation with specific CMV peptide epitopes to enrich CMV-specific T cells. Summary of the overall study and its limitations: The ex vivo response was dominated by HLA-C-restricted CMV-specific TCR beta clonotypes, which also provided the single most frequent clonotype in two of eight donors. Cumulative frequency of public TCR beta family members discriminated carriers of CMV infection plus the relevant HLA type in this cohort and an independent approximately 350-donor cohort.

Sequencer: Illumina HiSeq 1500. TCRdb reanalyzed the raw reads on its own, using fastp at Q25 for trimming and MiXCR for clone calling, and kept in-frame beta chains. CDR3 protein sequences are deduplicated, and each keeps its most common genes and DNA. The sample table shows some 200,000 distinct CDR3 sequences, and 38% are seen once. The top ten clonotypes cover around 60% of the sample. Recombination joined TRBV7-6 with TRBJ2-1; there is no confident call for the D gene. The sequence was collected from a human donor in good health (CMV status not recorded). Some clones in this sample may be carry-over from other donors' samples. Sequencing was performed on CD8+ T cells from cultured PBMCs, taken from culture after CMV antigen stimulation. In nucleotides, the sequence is TGTGCCAGCAGCTCGAACCGGGTTTCCTACAATGAGCAGTTCTTC. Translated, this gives CASSSNRVSYNEQFF. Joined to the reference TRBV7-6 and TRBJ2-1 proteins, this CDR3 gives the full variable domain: GAGVSQSPRYKVTKRGQDVALRCDPISGHVSLYWYRQALGQGPEFLTYFNYEAQQDKSGLPNDRFSAERPEGSISTLTIQRTEQRDSAMYRCASSSNRVSYNEQFFGPGTRLTVL.